The 16 T cell receptor beta chains below were found in one sample sequenced in a study of T cell responses to AZD1222 COVID-19 vaccine. Clones were sequenced by immunoSEQ multiplex PCR, and TCRdb holds only the in-frame ones, with some missing. The table records approximately 92,000 clones, approximately 91% of them present only once. The sequencing here drew on peripheral blood, taken on day 0 of AZD1222 vaccination. Source of these receptors: an adult in good health.

The V gene is TRBV7-9, the J gene TRBJ2-1, with D possibly matching TRBD2 (6 bases). Trimming cost V 5 bases and J 2 bases, with 13 bases left between them. Germline V lookup: CDR1 SEHNR, CDR2 FQNEAQ (reference sequence). This CDR3 spans 15 amino acids. CDR3 region: CASSVPGTAYNEQFF. CDR3 coding DNA: TGTGCCAGCAGCGTCCCCGGGACTGCCTACAATGAGCAGTTCTTC.

V gene TRBV7-9 combines with J gene TRBJ2-7, with D perhaps assigned TRBD1 or TRBD2 (5 bases each). V shed 1 base and J shed 5 bases, with 15 bases lying between them. The CDR3 contains 15 residues. CDR1 is SEHNR, CDR2 FQNEAQ, per germline (reference sequence). This chain's CDR3 is CASSLGGSGSNEQYF. The CDR3 DNA reads TGTGCCAGCAGCTTAGGGGGTTCAGGGAGCAACGAGCAGTACTTC.

This chain uses TRBV6-2 or TRBV6-3 with TRBJ1-5, with 8 bases lining up with TRBD1. V lost 5 bases, J lost 5 bases, and 2 bases stayed unmatched. Germline V CDR1 and CDR2: MNHEY, SVGEGT. CDR3 size: 13 residues. CDR3 sequence (DNA): TGTGCCAGCAGTGGGGACAGGTATCAGCCCCAGCATTTT. Its translation is CASSGDRYQPQHF.

This chain links TRBV6-2 or TRBV6-3 with TRBJ1-5; tentative D call: TRBD1 (5 bases). Per the germline V gene, CDR1 is MNHEY and CDR2 is SVGEGT. The CDR3 spans 15 residues. V lost 2 bases to trimming and J lost 0 bases, with 8 bases between them. CDR3 sequence (DNA): TGTGCCAGCAGTTACAGGACATCTAGCAATCAGCCCCAGCATTTT. Its protein product is CASSYRTSSNQPQHF.

The chain employs TRBV5-5 and TRBJ2-7, with a possible D match to TRBD1 (5 bases). The CDR3 length is 13 residues. Germline loops: CDR1 SGHKS, CDR2 YYEKEE (reference sequence). The V end was cut by 0 bases, the J end by 7 bases, with 11 bases between. The CDR3 DNA reads as TGTGCCAGCAGCTTGGCCAGGGATTGGGAGCAGTACTTC. Translated, it gives CASSLARDWEQYF.

DNA of the CDR3: TGTGCCAGCAGTGAATCGGTCGGGGTGAACTATGGCTACACCTTC. The encoded protein is CASSESVGVNYGYTF. The chain is built from TRBV6-4 and TRBJ1-2, with D uncertain. The length of the CDR3 is 15 residues. The germline V gene encodes CDR1 MRHNA and CDR2 SNTAGT. The V gene lost 3 bases and the J gene lost 2 bases, with 13 bases spanning the gap.

The chain has TRBV6-2 or TRBV6-3 and TRBJ2-1, with 10 bases aligning to TRBD1. Germline V gives CDR1 MNHEY, CDR2 SVGEGT. The junction had 17 bases not matched to a gene; V was cut back by 6 bases and J by 0 bases. This CDR3 is built from 20 residues. CDR3 coding DNA: TGTGCCAGCAGCCATACTACCGGGACAGGGGCACCGACCTCCTACAATGAGCAGTTCTTC. It yields the protein CASSHTTGTGAPTSYNEQFF.

V and J are TRBV9 and TRBJ2-3; tentatively, D is TRBD2 (6 bases). V lost 0 bases and J 5 bases, leaving 10 bases between the germline ends. The CDR3 is made up of 14 amino acids. Germline lookup yields CDR1 SGDLS and CDR2 YYNGEE. The CDR3 DNA reads as TGTGCCAGCAGCGTAGAGCTAGCGATAGATACGCAGTATTTT. As protein: CASSVELAIDTQYF.

The chain uses TRBV27 and TRBJ1-1; a weak D match, TRBD1 (6 bases). CDR1 and CDR2 (germline): MNHEY, SMNVEV (reference sequence). The V and J ends lost 5 bases and 6 bases respectively, with 19 bases between them. This CDR3 contains 15 residues. The CDR3: CASSMGGIAGAEAFF. CDR3 DNA: TGTGCCAGCAGTATGGGGGGGATCGCAGGGGCTGAAGCTTTCTTT.

The chain links TRBV9 to TRBJ2-5, with 10 bases that match TRBD2. CDR3 length equals 15 residues. With 3 bases clipped from V and 6 bases from J, the junction kept 8 bases outside the gene matches. Germline lookup yields CDR1 SGDLS and CDR2 YYNGEE. CDR3 nucleotides: TGTGCCAGCAGCGAGGGGGGACTAGCGTGGAAGACCCAGTACTTC. Its translation is CASSEGGLAWKTQYF.

This clone was observed once. V is TRBV5-1 and J is TRBJ2-7; 9 positions agree with TRBD2. The CDR3 consists of 16 residues. V lost 5 bases to trimming and J lost 6 bases; unmatched junction nucleotides: 15. The V gene's germline CDR1 is SGHRS and CDR2 YFSETQ. The CDR3 nucleotides read TGCGCCAGCAGTCCCCTGGATAGCGGGGGACCGCGCGAGCAGTACTTC. Residues: CASSPLDSGGPREQYF.

This clone was seen just once. The chain couples TRBV3-1 (or the pseudogene TRBV3-2) to TRBJ1-2; no definite D call. CDR3 length: 14 residues. V lost 0 bases and J lost 12, with 17 bases in between. The germline V gene encodes CDR1 LGHDT and CDR2 YNNKEL (reference sequence). DNA for the CDR3: TGTGCCAGCAGCCAAGATACGACCCCCTCATGGAACACCTTC. Translating gives CASSQDTTPSWNTF.

V and J are TRBV28 and TRBJ1-2, with D possibly being TRBD1 (6 bases). V dropped 4 bases and J dropped 4 bases, with 10 bases sitting between them. Per the germline V gene, CDR1 is MDHEN and CDR2 is SYDVKM. This CDR3 spans 13 amino acids. CDR3 nucleotides: TGTGCCAGCAGTTCAGGACAGCCCTATGGCTACACCTTC. It specifies CASSSGQPYGYTF.

This clone turned up a few times. The chain combines TRBV10-3 with TRBJ2-2, with D possibly called TRBD1 or TRBD2 (5 bases each). Germline lookup yields CDR1 ENHRY and CDR2 SYGVKD. The V gene lost 6 bases and the J gene lost 6 bases, with 14 bases spanning the gap. The CDR3 is made up of 14 amino acids. As DNA, the CDR3 is TGTGCCATCAGCGAGGGACCCACCGCCGGGGAGCTGTTTTTT. Translating it yields CAISEGPTAGELFF.

The gene calls are TRBV11-2 and TRBJ2-5, with 7 bases matching TRBD1. V shed 1 base, J shed 2 bases, and the junction held 4 bases outside the gene matches. The CDR3 runs to 15 residues. CDR1 and CDR2 (germline): SGHAT, FQNNGV. CDR3 protein: CASSLGGQPQETQYF. The DNA for the CDR3 is TGTGCCAGCAGCTTAGGGGGACAGCCTCAAGAGACCCAGTACTTC.

V and J are TRBV19 and TRBJ1-2; TRBD1 agrees at 12 bases. This CDR3 contains 16 residues. V lost 5 bases, J lost 4 bases, and 8 bases stayed unmatched. Germline V CDR1 and CDR2: LNHDA, SQIVND (reference sequence). This CDR3 is CASSYRDRGHGYGYTF. The CDR3 DNA follows: TGTGCCAGTAGTTACCGGGACAGGGGGCACGGCTATGGCTACACCTTC. Variable domain in full (rest from reference TRBV19 and TRBJ1-2): DGGITQSPKYLFRKEGQNVTLSCEQNLNHDAMYWYRQDPGQGLRLIYYSQIVNDFQKGDIAEGYSVSREKKESFPLTVTSAQKNPTAFYLCASSYRDRGHGYGYTFGSGTRLTVV.